The clone carrying this TCR beta chain was counted a single time. Its antigen remains unidentified. Clones were read by immunoSEQ multiplex PCR, and TCRdb kept only the in-frame ones, dropping some. This sample has about 150,000 clones, with roughly nine tenths found just once. The data originate from a study of T cell responses to AZD1222 COVID-19 vaccine. General study points: Baseline testing showed seropositivity in only a handful of AZD1222 recipients. Across spike, vaccine-associated CD4 TCRs were found, dominant at 160-218 and 743-854.

The germline V and J ends were trimmed by 2 bases and 6 bases, with 12 bases remaining between them. Per germline, CDR1 SGHRS and CDR2 YFSETQ. The CDR3 covers 14 residues. This TCR was sampled from an adult who received the AZD1222 COVID-19 vaccine. This material consisted of peripheral blood, taken 28 days after the second AZD1222 dose. The chain couples TRBV5-1 to TRBJ2-1; D is perhaps TRBD1 (6 bases). The CDR3 region has the DNA TGCGCCAGCAGCTTAACCACAGGGTCCAATGAGCAGTTCTTC. As protein: CASSLTTGSNEQFF. The full variable domain, with the rest looked up from reference TRBV5-1 and TRBJ2-1, is KAGVTQTPRYLIKTRGQQVTLSCSPISGHRSVSWYQQTPGQGLQFLFEYFSETQRNKGNFPGRFSGRQFSNSRSEMNVSTLELGDSALYLCASSLTTGSNEQFFGPGTRLTVL.